What follows describes a single TCR beta chain. The antigen is undetermined. In the same sample, other DNA sequences code for this CDR3. Sequencing used immunoSEQ multiplex PCR; TCRdb keeps in-frame clones, though not all of them. The repertoire consists of under 850,000 clones, with around 93% occurring once and the leading ten covering more than 20%. The sample is drawn from a study of shared clonotypes between healthy human individuals. The CDR3 has 13 amino acids. Germline-derived CDR1 and CDR2 are MGHRA and YSYEKL. V shed 3 bases and J shed 4 bases, with 7 bases lying between them. Study-level points and caveats: Genetic and exposure-history diversity was limited by the few donors. What naive subsets generally showed was a larger estimated richness than memory subsets showed.

Selected positively for CCR7 and CD45RO-negative, naive CD8 cells excluded terminally differentiated effector memory CD45RA+ cells. Every contributor of samples was a Caucasian grown-up residing in Nashville, Tennessee. Sequencing was done on a sample of naive CD8+ T cells sorted from blood. This sequence originates from a man aged 25-45 years in good health. The V call is TRBV4-1, the J call TRBJ2-1; no firm D call. CDR3 amino acids: CASSQDPYNEQFF. The CDR3 DNA sequence: TGCGCCAGCAGCCAGGACCCGTACAATGAGCAGTTCTTC.